Listed here are 10 T cell receptor beta chains from one sample, sequenced in a study of T cells in Graves' hyperthyroidism and ophthalmopathy. RNA transcripts yielded amplified TCR beta CDR3 regions. TCR CDR3 regions were first amplified by RT-PCR with HTBI primers. TCRdb reanalysed the multiplex PCR reads using MiXCR and keeps one entry per CDR3 protein. In the table there are around 580,000 distinct CDR3 sequences, 15% to 20% of which are singletons. The sequencing input was blood. Receptors originate from a woman younger than 30 with Graves' hyperthyroidism.

This clonotype was counted at least ten times. The chain couples TRBV20-1 to TRBJ1-6; D may be TRBD1 (5 bases). Germline V CDR1 and CDR2: DFQATT, SNEGSKA (reference sequence). The CDR3 loop spans 10 amino acids. Trimming removed 1 base from V and 14 bases from J, with 6 bases in between. The CDR3 spells CSARAGSLHF. CDR3 sequence (DNA): TGCAGTGCTAGAGCAGGGTCCCTCCACTTT.

This clonotype was picked up many times. The rearrangement uses TRBV20-1 and TRBJ1-1, with TRBD1 as a possible D gene (6 bases). CDR3 size: 14 residues. Deletions cut 6 bases from V and 1 base from J, with 15 bases between. Looked up from germline, CDR1 is DFQATT and CDR2 is SNEGSKA (reference sequence). The CDR3 is CSANSGGPNTEAFF. The CDR3 DNA is TGCAGTGCAAATAGCGGGGGCCCGAACACTGAAGCTTTCTTT.

The chain recombines TRBV3-1 with TRBJ1-2; no definite D call. V was cut by 4 bases and J by 1 base, with 16 bases left in between. The germline V gene encodes CDR1 LGHDT and CDR2 YNNKEL (reference sequence). CDR3 length: 16 amino acids. CDR3 nucleotide sequence: TGTGCCAGCAGCCCTCTGGCGGACCCATTTAACTATGGCTACACCTTC. It yields the protein CASSPLADPFNYGYTF.

This clonotype was counted a few times. The chain couples TRBV4-1 to TRBJ2-5; D not certain. V gave up 0 bases and J gave up 5 bases, with 10 bases separating them. There are 14 residues in the CDR3. In germline, CDR1 is MGHRA, CDR2 YSYEKL. The DNA of the CDR3 is TGCGCCAGCAGCCAAGAAGGCAGGTCTGAGACCCAGTACTTC. Its translation is CASSQEGRSETQYF.

In its sample, this clonotype was seen a few times. V and J are TRBV11-2 and TRBJ1-5; D is ambiguous. Germline V gives CDR1 SGHAT, CDR2 FQNNGV. CDR3 length: 15 residues. Trimming took off 0 bases at V and 6 bases at J, with 12 bases between the two ends. The CDR3 spells CASSLDLGNGQPQHF. The CDR3 nucleotides read TGTGCCAGCAGCTTAGATCTAGGGAACGGTCAGCCCCAGCATTTT.

This clonotype was seen ten or more times. The chain has TRBV20-1 and TRBJ1-1; D is ambiguous. The V gene lost 2 bases and the J gene lost 0 bases, with 10 bases spanning the gap. The CDR3 length is 14 residues. Germline V CDR1 and CDR2: DFQATT, SNEGSKA (reference sequence). CDR3: CSARWTGMNTEAFF. The CDR3 bases are TGCAGTGCTAGATGGACGGGGATGAACACTGAAGCTTTCTTT.

The DNA of the CDR3 is TGTGCCAGCAGTTACTCTATGGACAGGACCAACACTGAAGCTTTCTTT. It translates to CASSYSMDRTNTEAFF. The chain couples TRBV6-5 to TRBJ1-1, with 7 bases identical to TRBD1. The germline gives CDR1 MNHEY, CDR2 SVGAGI. V lost 0 bases and J lost 2; bases outside the gene matches: 6. The CDR3 is 16 residues long.

On this clonotype itself: A junction end diverges from the germline sequence, so it may reflect a read error. The chain combines TRBV29-1 with TRBJ2-5; D is possibly TRBD1 (6 bases). The V gene's germline CDR1 is SQVTM and CDR2 ANQGSEA. CDR3 length: 14 amino acids. Here the CDR3 reads CSVERTAFQEPQYF. CDR3 sequence (DNA): TGCAGCGTTGAACGGACAGCCTTCCAAGAGCCCCAGTACTTC.

The CDR3 DNA is TGTGCCAGCAGTCATCCAGCAACCCCTACCCCCCAGCATTTT. Amino acids: CASSHPATPTPQHF. The chain links TRBV28 to TRBJ1-5, with D hard to call. With 5 bases removed from V and 10 bases from J, the gap between germline ends came to 18 bases. The CDR3 loop spans 14 amino acids. Germline lookup yields CDR1 MDHEN and CDR2 SYDVKM.

This chain uses TRBV5-1 with TRBJ1-5; 11 bases map to TRBD1. V was pared by 1 base and J by 3 bases, with 12 bases of the junction left unmatched. The germline V gene encodes CDR1 SGHRS and CDR2 YFSETQ. CDR3 length: 19 residues. The chain's CDR3 is CASSLYPNRTGGDNQPQHF. DNA of the CDR3: TGCGCCAGCAGCTTGTATCCCAACAGGACAGGGGGCGACAATCAGCCCCAGCATTTT.